This entry lists 11 T cell receptor beta chains sequenced from one sample in a study of cytomegalovirus exposure and HLA in healthy donors. Primers: 60 Vbeta forward and 13 Jbeta reverse. Clones were read by immunoSEQ multiplex PCR, and TCRdb kept only the in-frame ones, dropping some. The sample carries roughly 120,000 clones, roughly 66% recorded once. Sequencing used PBMCs. The receptor source for this set is a man between 60 and 75 years old in good health and CMV-seropositive.

This rearrangement joins TRBV2 to TRBJ2-2; TRBD2 might be the D (7 bases). Between the trimmed V and J ends, which lost 9 bases and 13 bases, there was a span of 24 bases. The CDR3 runs 14 residues. From germline, CDR1 is SNHLY and CDR2 FYNNEI. Here the CDR3 reads CASRGGGAAGGLFF. CDR3 sequence (DNA): TGTGCCAGTCGAGGGGGAGGGGCCGCCGGAGGGCTGTTTTTT.

This clone appeared a few times. The chain uses TRBV29-1 and TRBJ2-1; D may be TRBD1 (6 bases). V lost 6 bases and J lost 8, with 23 bases in between. Germline V gives CDR1 SQVTM, CDR2 ANQGSEA. The CDR3 contains 15 residues. The CDR3 bases are TGCAGCGTCCGAGGAACAGGGCCGGGCGCCGATGAGCAGTTCTTC. Translation: CSVRGTGPGADEQFF.

The chain carries TRBV27 and TRBJ2-7, with a weak D call TRBD1 (5 bases). Germline V gene data show CDR1 as MNHEY and CDR2 as SMNVEV (reference sequence). The CDR3 covers 14 residues. V lost 3 bases and J 0 bases, leaving 9 bases between the germline ends. The CDR3 protein is CASSFGRASYEQYF. As DNA, the CDR3 is TGTGCCAGCAGTTTTGGCAGGGCCTCCTACGAGCAGTACTTC.

This chain joins TRBV5-6 and TRBJ1-6, with 9 bases identical to TRBD1. CDR1 is SGHDT and CDR2 is YYEEEE in the germline V gene. The CDR3 covers 17 residues. Germline trimming cut 4 bases from V and 14 bases from J; bases unmatched to any gene: 19. CDR3 residues: CASSPIQQGASGGALHF. For the CDR3, the DNA is TGTGCCAGCAGCCCAATTCAACAGGGGGCCAGTGGGGGGGCCCTCCACTTT.

J is TRBJ2-5 and V is TRBV10-1; D remains ambiguous. Trimming removed 5 bases at V and 5 bases at J, with 9 bases between. Germline assignment: CDR1 WNHNN and CDR2 SYGVQD (reference sequence). The CDR3 runs to 12 residues. The CDR3 bases are TGCGCCAGCAGTAACTCCCTGGAGACCCAGTACTTC. Translated, it gives CASSNSLETQYF.

The chain recombines TRBV18 with TRBJ1-5, with D tentatively TRBD1 (6 bases). From germline, CDR1 is KGHSH and CDR2 LQKENI. Trimming cost V 6 bases and J 5 bases, with 14 bases left between them. CDR3 size: 14 residues. The CDR3 region has the DNA TGTGCCAGCTCCTTGGGCAGGGGCGATCAGCCCCAGCATTTT. It encodes CASSLGRGDQPQHF.

This chain uses TRBV7-3 with TRBJ2-5, with 9 bases fitting TRBD1. The trim removed 3 bases at V and 4 bases at J, leaving 3 bases unmatched. The CDR3 consists of 14 residues. In germline, CDR1 is SGHTA, CDR2 FQGTGA. CDR3 region: CASSFDRGRETQYF. In DNA form, the CDR3 reads TGTGCCAGCAGCTTCGACAGGGGGAGAGAGACCCAGTACTTC.

This clone was detected only a few times. The chain carries TRBV5-4 and TRBJ2-3; a weak D match, TRBD1 (6 bases). Germline assignment: CDR1 SGHNT and CDR2 YYREEE (reference sequence). The CDR3 runs to 15 residues. The ends were cut back, 2 bases at V and 1 base at J, with 11 bases in the middle. The CDR3 DNA reads TGTGCCAGCAGCTTTGGTCAGGGGCGCACAGATACGCAGTATTTT. As protein: CASSFGQGRTDTQYF.

V gene TRBV7-2 combines with J gene TRBJ1-5; 9 bases match TRBD1. CDR3 length: 14 residues. Germline lookup yields CDR1 SGHTA and CDR2 FQGNSA. The V and J ends lost 5 bases and 9 bases, in that order; junction bases with no gene match: 8. The DNA for the CDR3 is TGTGCCAGCAGCCCAGGGACAGGGCGGGTGCCCCAGCATTTT. This codes for CASSPGTGRVPQHF.

This chain links TRBV10-3 with TRBJ2-2; TRBD2 agrees at 9 bases. The ends lost 6 bases at V and 3 bases at J; junction bases unmatched: 2. CDR1 is ENHRY, CDR2 SYGVKD, per germline. CDR3 length equals 14 residues. The DNA for the CDR3 is TGTGCCATCAGACTAGCGGGCGACACCGGGGAGCTGTTTTTT. Translated: CAIRLAGDTGELFF.

A word on this clone: A junction end diverges from the germline sequence, so it may reflect a read error. The rearrangement joins TRBV7-9 to TRBJ1-1; unclear D gene. This CDR3 is built from 12 residues. Germline assignment: CDR1 SEHNR and CDR2 FQNEAQ (reference sequence). The CDR3 reads CSSSLVHSEAFF. Written as DNA, the CDR3 is TGTTCCAGCAGCTTAGTACACAGCGAAGCTTTCTTT.